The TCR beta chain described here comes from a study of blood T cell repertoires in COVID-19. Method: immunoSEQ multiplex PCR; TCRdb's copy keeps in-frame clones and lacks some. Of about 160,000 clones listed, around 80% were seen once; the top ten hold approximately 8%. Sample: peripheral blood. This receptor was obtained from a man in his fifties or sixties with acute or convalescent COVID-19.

CDR3 protein: CASRAQGADEQFF. The CDR3 DNA reads as TGTGCCAGCCGGGCACAGGGGGCCGATGAGCAGTTCTTC. J is TRBJ2-1 and V is TRBV19; 9 nucleotides match TRBD1. In germline, CDR1 is LNHDA, CDR2 SQIVND (reference sequence). The ends lost 9 bases at V and 8 bases at J; junction bases unmatched: 8. The CDR3 sequence is 13 residues long.